These 29 T cell receptor beta chains were sequenced from one sample in a study of shared clonotypes between healthy human individuals. Measured with immunoSEQ multiplex PCR; TCRdb has only the in-frame clones, and not every one. The sample gives over 1.4 million clones, about 96% of which show up once; over 1% is in the top ten. Sequencing input: naive CD4+ T cells sorted from blood. Subset defined: CD45RA+ positively selected. The receptors shown here come from a young man in good health.

The chain joins TRBV12-5 to TRBJ2-2; D is uncertain. The CDR3 spans 15 residues. The V gene's germline CDR1 is LGHNT and CDR2 FRNRAP. V lost 0 bases and J 9 bases, leaving 14 bases between the germline ends. Here the CDR3 reads CASGLVGRGGRELFF. CDR3 coding DNA: TGTGCTAGTGGTTTGGTAGGTCGAGGTGGACGGGAGCTGTTTTTT.

J is TRBJ2-3 and V is TRBV29-1; D remains ambiguous. The CDR3 runs to 12 residues. The V gene's germline CDR1 is SQVTM and CDR2 ANQGSEA. The germline V and J ends were trimmed by 4 bases and 5 bases, with 10 bases remaining between them. CDR3 DNA: TGCAGCGTTGGTCCAGGCAGAGATACGCAGTATTTT. Encoded protein: CSVGPGRDTQYF.

The chain has TRBV7-2 and TRBJ2-1, with 12 bases aligning to TRBD2. Germline values: CDR1 SGHTA, CDR2 FQGNSA. CDR3 length equals 14 residues. V was clipped by 6 bases and J by 7 bases; unmatched bases: 4. The CDR3 spells CASSRLAGENEQFF. As DNA, the CDR3 is TGTGCCAGCAGTAGACTAGCGGGAGAAAATGAGCAGTTCTTC.

This rearrangement joins TRBV6-1 to TRBJ2-7, with D perhaps matching TRBD1 or TRBD2 (5 bases each). The CDR3 loop spans 14 amino acids. V shed 10 bases and J shed 0 bases, with 16 bases lying between them. CDR1 is MNHNS and CDR2 is SASEGT in the germline V gene. The CDR3 region has the DNA TGTGCCAACGGGGCGGACCTTAGCTCCTACGAGCAGTACTTC. Its protein product is CANGADLSSYEQYF.

The chain has TRBV7-9 and TRBJ2-6, with 9 positions matching TRBD1. J was trimmed by 2 bases and V by 4 bases; bases with no gene match: 6. The CDR3 is 17 amino acids. Germline-derived CDR1 and CDR2 are SEHNR and FQNEAQ (reference sequence). The CDR3: CASSSGQGRAGANVLTF. CDR3 nucleotides: TGTGCCAGCAGCTCGGGACAGGGAAGGGCTGGGGCCAACGTCCTGACTTTC.

V usage is TRBV7-6 and J usage is TRBJ2-7; perhaps TRBD2 as D (6 bases). The V end was cut by 0 bases, the J end by 3 bases, with 6 bases between. The CDR3 contains 13 residues. In germline, CDR1 is SGHVS, CDR2 FNYEAQ. CDR3 DNA sequence: TGTGCCAGCAGCTTAGCGGGGGGCTACGAGCAGTACTTC. It is translated as CASSLAGGYEQYF.

The V and J genes are TRBV2 and TRBJ2-5, with D possibly being TRBD2 (6 bases). Deletions cut 6 bases from V and 2 bases from J, with 10 bases between. CDR3 length: 13 amino acids. Germline V CDR1 and CDR2: SNHLY, FYNNEI. The CDR3 here is CASSLATQETQYF. Here the CDR3 DNA reads TGTGCCAGCAGCCTAGCGACTCAAGAGACCCAGTACTTC.

In regard to this clone: This sample also contains other DNA sequences that code for the same CDR3. V is TRBV29-1 and J is TRBJ2-2; possibly TRBD1 for D (5 bases). V shed 3 bases and J shed 1 base, with 6 bases lying between them. CDR1 SQVTM and CDR2 ANQGSEA come from the germline V gene. The CDR3 runs 13 residues. Written as DNA, the CDR3 is TGCAGCGTTGATCAGGGGAACACCGGGGAGCTGTTTTTT. This sequence encodes CSVDQGNTGELFF.

The chain is built from TRBV29-1 and TRBJ2-5, with D maybe TRBD2 (6 bases). This CDR3 has 13 amino acids. Trimming took 5 bases from V and 5 from J, leaving 15 bases between them. CDR1 and CDR2 (germline): SQVTM, ANQGSEA. The chain's CDR3 is CSVSAERGETQYF. CDR3 DNA: TGCAGCGTTTCCGCCGAACGGGGGGAGACCCAGTACTTC.

The chain joins TRBV15 to TRBJ1-4, with D possibly TRBD1 on 5 matching bases. The CDR3 totals 15 residues. Germline loops: CDR1 LNHNV, CDR2 YYDKDF (reference sequence). Trimming removed 8 bases at V and 0 bases at J, with 13 bases between. CDR3 loop: CATGTWAATNEKLFF. The CDR3 DNA sequence: TGTGCCACCGGGACGTGGGCAGCAACTAATGAAAAACTGTTTTTT.

The DNA of the CDR3 is TGTGCCATCAGTGAAGGACTGAGCTCCTACAATGAGCAGTTCTTC. Amino acids: CAISEGLSSYNEQFF. V and J are TRBV10-3 and TRBJ2-1, with D possibly being TRBD2 (5 bases). Per germline, CDR1 ENHRY and CDR2 SYGVKD. V lost 3 bases and J 0 bases, leaving 9 bases between the germline ends. The CDR3 is 15 residues long.

The chain uses TRBV9 and TRBJ2-7, with D maybe TRBD1 (5 bases). Trimming pared 0 bases from V and 3 bases from J, leaving 16 bases between. There are 16 residues in the CDR3. The V gene's germline CDR1 is SGDLS and CDR2 YYNGEE. CDR3 bases: TGTGCCAGCAGCGTAGGGGTACGAGGACAAAACTACGAGCAGTACTTC. As protein: CASSVGVRGQNYEQYF.

The chain carries TRBV19 and TRBJ1-1; 7 bases are shared with TRBD1. The CDR3 runs to 17 residues. CDR1 is LNHDA, CDR2 SQIVND, per germline (reference sequence). V lost 3 bases and J lost 4; bases outside the gene matches: 14. In DNA form, the CDR3 reads TGTGCCAGTAGTATCGACATACAGGGGAGCCAGGCCACTGAAGCTTTCTTT. Protein sequence: CASSIDIQGSQATEAFF.

This sequence joins TRBV13 and TRBJ2-3; 12 bases are a match to TRBD2. The V segment lost 4 bases and the J segment 7 bases; nucleotides outside the gene matches: 3. This CDR3 has 14 amino acids. Germline CDR1 reads PRHDT; CDR2 reads FYEKMQ (reference sequence). The CDR3 here is CASSSRTSGNTQYF. DNA for the CDR3: TGTGCCAGCAGCTCTCGGACTAGCGGGAATACGCAGTATTTT. Using reference TRBV13 and TRBJ2-3 for the parts outside the CDR3, the full variable domain is AAGVIQSPRHLIKEKRETATLKCYPIPRHDTVYWYQQGPGQDPQFLISFYEKMQSDKGSIPDRFSAQQFSDYHSELNMSSLELGDSALYFCASSSRTSGNTQYFGPGTRLTVL.

A note on this clone: At the DNA level, this CDR3 is encoded by other sequences in the same sample as well. CDR3 DNA: TGCGCCAGCAGCCCGCGACAGGGACTGAACACTGAAGCTTTCTTT. This encodes CASSPRQGLNTEAFF. The gene calls are TRBV5-1 and TRBJ1-1, with 7 positions matching TRBD1. J lost 0 bases, V lost 4 bases, and 6 bases had no gene match. CDR3 length equals 15 residues. Germline values: CDR1 SGHRS, CDR2 YFSETQ.

The chain couples TRBV6-1 to TRBJ2-5, with D uncertain. The CDR3 totals 13 residues. Germline CDR1 reads MNHNS; CDR2 reads SASEGT. The V end was cut by 4 bases, the J end by 1 base, with 7 bases between. This chain's CDR3 is CASSGSGQETQYF. The CDR3 nucleotides are TGTGCCAGCAGTGGAAGTGGCCAAGAGACCCAGTACTTC.

The chain links TRBV19 to TRBJ2-7, with D perhaps matching TRBD1 (6 bases). This CDR3 comprises 15 residues. Germline CDR1 and CDR2: LNHDA and SQIVND (reference sequence). The V and J ends lost 7 bases and 1 base respectively, with 17 bases between them. The CDR3 is CASTQGQGPSYEQYF. CDR3 DNA sequence: TGTGCCAGTACCCAGGGGCAGGGCCCTTCCTACGAGCAGTACTTC. Based on the CDR3 plus reference TRBV19 and TRBJ2-7, the full variable domain is DGGITQSPKYLFRKEGQNVTLSCEQNLNHDAMYWYRQDPGQGLRLIYYSQIVNDFQKGDIAEGYSVSREKKESFPLTVTSAQKNPTAFYLCASTQGQGPSYEQYFGPGTRLTVT.

Worth noting for this clone: Distinct nucleotide sequences in the sample also encode this CDR3. Here the CDR3 DNA reads TGCGCCAGCAGCCTTCGGACAGGGGCCTCCTACGAGCAGTACTTC. Protein product: CASSLRTGASYEQYF. The chain is built from TRBV5-1 and TRBJ2-7, with 9 bases identical to TRBD1. CDR1 and CDR2 (germline): SGHRS, YFSETQ. The ends lost 4 bases at V and 0 bases at J; junction bases unmatched: 5. The CDR3 extends over 15 amino acids.

This clone was seen only once. The gene calls are TRBV29-1 and TRBJ1-2, with D possibly TRBD1 on 5 matching bases. The CDR3 has 16 residues. CDR1 is SQVTM and CDR2 is ANQGSEA in the germline V gene. V lost 6 bases and J lost 4, with 24 bases in between. The CDR3 spells CSVAPRYPGQVYGYTF. The CDR3 DNA sequence: TGCAGCGTCGCCCCTCGGTACCCTGGACAAGTCTATGGCTACACCTTC.

This sequence joins TRBV5-4 and TRBJ1-2; 7 bases align to TRBD1. CDR3 length: 12 amino acids. The V gene's germline CDR1 is SGHNT and CDR2 YYREEE (reference sequence). After removal of 3 bases from V and 8 bases from J, the junction contained 4 bases not matched to a gene. CDR3 coding DNA: TGTGCCAGCAGCTCACAGGGGAGCGGCTACACCTTC. This gives the protein CASSSQGSGYTF.

V gene TRBV7-9 combines with J gene TRBJ2-7; a possible D gene is TRBD2 (5 bases). V was clipped by 5 bases and J by 5 bases, with 19 bases between them. The CDR3 runs to 15 residues. Germline CDR1 reads SEHNR; CDR2 reads FQNEAQ (reference sequence). CDR3 nucleotides: TGTGCCAGCAGCCGACGGGAATTGGGTGGCCACGAGCAGTACTTC. Protein sequence: CASSRRELGGHEQYF.

The chain employs TRBV7-2 and TRBJ1-2; tentative D call: TRBD1 (5 bases). With 5 bases removed from V and 8 bases from J, the gap between germline ends came to 15 bases. CDR1 and CDR2 from the germline V gene are SGHTA and FQGNSA. The CDR3 runs 13 residues. CDR3 nucleotides: TGTGCCAGCAGCCCAGGTTGGGACGGGGGCTACACCTTC. Its translation: CASSPGWDGGYTF.

This chain connects TRBV6-5 to TRBJ2-1; possibly TRBD2 for D (5 bases). Germline V gene lookup returns CDR1 MNHEY and CDR2 SVGAGI. Trimming shortened V by 0 bases and J by 5 bases, and 8 bases separated the two germline ends. The CDR3 is 14 amino acids. The CDR3 reads CASSYSSGDNEQFF. CDR3 DNA: TGTGCCAGCAGTTACTCGAGCGGTGACAATGAGCAGTTCTTC.

The count of this clone is one. The rearrangement uses TRBV6-1 and TRBJ2-1; no definite D call. V was clipped by 4 bases and J by 0 bases, with 10 bases between them. From germline, CDR1 is MNHNS and CDR2 SASEGT. The CDR3 has 15 amino acids. The CDR3 region is CASSGHLGSYNEQFF. The CDR3, as DNA: TGTGCCAGCAGTGGACATCTGGGCTCCTACAATGAGCAGTTCTTC.

Concerning this clone: Additional DNA sequences in this sample encode the identical CDR3. The chain combines TRBV5-6 with TRBJ2-7; possible D gene TRBD2, 6 bases. The germline gives CDR1 SGHDT, CDR2 YYEEEE. The CDR3 consists of 14 residues. Trimming cost V 4 bases and J 0 bases, with 11 bases left between them. The CDR3 spells CASSPAGSSYEQYF. The DNA of the CDR3 is TGTGCCAGCAGCCCGGCCGGGAGCTCCTACGAGCAGTACTTC.

The genes are TRBV7-9 and TRBJ2-1; 7 bases are shared with TRBD1. The CDR3 has 17 residues. V shed 1 base and J 2 bases; nucleotides not matched to a gene: 8. Looked up from germline, CDR1 is SEHNR and CDR2 is FQNEAQ (reference sequence). Here the CDR3 DNA reads TGTGCCAGCAGCTTAGGCCGAAACAGGGGCCCCTACAATGAGCAGTTCTTC. Translation: CASSLGRNRGPYNEQFF.

The chain carries TRBV5-8 and TRBJ1-2; 9 bases align to TRBD1. The CDR3 covers 15 residues. Germline lookup yields CDR1 SGHTS and CDR2 YDEGEE. V was pared by 4 bases and J by 6 bases, with 10 bases of the junction left unmatched. CDR3 in DNA: TGTGCCAGCAGCGTCGGACAGGGGATAAGTAATGGCTACACCTTC. As protein: CASSVGQGISNGYTF.

The V call is TRBV11-2, the J call TRBJ2-7; TRBD2 aligns across 12 bases. CDR1 and CDR2 (germline): SGHAT, FQNNGV. J was trimmed by 2 bases and V by 7 bases; bases with no gene match: 6. CDR3 size: 15 residues. This CDR3 is CASNTGLAGTYEQYF. In DNA, the CDR3 is TGTGCCAGCAATACCGGACTAGCGGGAACCTACGAGCAGTACTTC. Full variable domain (rest looked up from reference TRBV11-2 and TRBJ2-7): EAGVAQSPRYKIIEKRQSVAFWCNPISGHATLYWYQQILGQGPKLLIQFQNNGVVDDSQLPKDRFSAERLKGVDSTLKIQPAKLEDSAVYLCASNTGLAGTYEQYFGPGTRLTVT.

A remark on this clone: Other DNA sequences from this sample encode an identical CDR3 as well. V gene TRBV10-3 combines with J gene TRBJ2-1; 10 nucleotides align to TRBD2. CDR3 length equals 15 residues. With V trimmed by 4 bases and J by 4 bases, 4 bases remained unmatched. Looked up from germline, CDR1 is ENHRY and CDR2 is SYGVKD. CDR3 nucleotides: TGTGCCATCAGTGGCGGGACTAGCGTGTACAATGAGCAGTTCTTC. This gives the protein CAISGGTSVYNEQFF.